The rows below give T cell receptor beta chains drawn from one sample of a study of shared clonotypes between healthy human individuals. Profiled with immunoSEQ multiplex PCR; TCRdb holds only in-frame clones, not every one. The sample consists of approximately 2,000,000 clones, 85% to 95% of them appearing once. The sample comprised naive CD4+ T cells from PBMCs. The receptors derive from a man aged 18 to 30 in good health. Some clones in this sample may be carry-over from other donors' samples. Both conserved end residues are part of each CDR3. The D gene is left open where the match is weak. Clone size is given for some rows only: seen once, a few or many times, or a class if the clone is expanded.

V gene	clone size	J gene	D gene	CDR3 protein	CDR3 DNA
TRBV27	NA	TRBJ2-7	NA	CASSLTPRRAAYEQYF	TGTGCCAGCAGTTTAACCCCTAGGCGGGCCGCCTACGAGCAGTACTTC
TRBV18	NA	TRBJ1-3	NA	CASSPPGTGNTIYF	TGTGCCAGCTCACCACCGGGAACTGGAAACACCATATATTTT
TRBV27	NA	TRBJ1-1	NA	CASSFLGPTGRMNTEAFF	TGTGCCAGCAGTTTTCTCGGGCCGACGGGACGGATGAACACTGAAGCTTTCTTT
TRBV6-5	NA	TRBJ1-4	NA	CASSIGGGDGEKLFF	TGTGCCAGCAGTATTGGAGGGGGAGACGGTGAAAAACTGTTTTTT
TRBV6-6	NA	TRBJ2-1	TRBD1	CASFRTGGNEQFF	TGTGCCAGCTTTCGAACAGGGGGCAATGAGCAGTTCTTC
TRBV30	once	TRBJ2-7	TRBD1	CAWSPDRGREQYF	TGTGCCTGGAGCCCCGACAGGGGACGGGAGCAGTACTTC
TRBV11-3	NA	TRBJ2-7	TRBD2	CASSAGERSYEQYF	TGTGCCAGCAGCGCGGGAGAGAGGTCCTACGAGCAGTACTTC
TRBV11-2	NA	TRBJ2-1	NA	CASTKRETQFF	TGTGCCAGCACGAAGAGGGAGACCCAGTTCTTC
TRBV2	once	TRBJ2-7	TRBD1	CANSRGQGPYEQYF	TGTGCCAACTCAAGGGGGCAGGGGCCCTACGAGCAGTACTTC
TRBV6-6	once	TRBJ2-5	NA	CASSYTTYQETQYF	TGTGCCAGCAGTTACACCACGTACCAAGAGACCCAGTACTTC
TRBV28	once	TRBJ2-3	TRBD2	CASSRGTSSTDTQYF	TGTGCCAGCAGCCGAGGGACTAGCAGCACAGATACGCAGTATTTT
TRBV7-3	NA	TRBJ2-5	NA	CASSLEDGETQYF	TGTGCCAGCAGCTTAGAGGATGGAGAGACCCAGTACTTC
TRBV18	NA	TRBJ1-1	NA	CASSPLSGPPGDTEAFF	TGTGCCAGCTCACCTCTCTCGGGACCCCCGGGGGACACTGAAGCTTTCTTT
TRBV5-1	NA	TRBJ2-1	TRBD2	CASSSVGGGNEQFF	TGCGCCAGCAGCTCCGTGGGGGGAGGGAATGAGCAGTTCTTC
TRBV6-6	NA	TRBJ2-1	NA	CASSSQGGSYNEQFF	TGTGCCAGCAGTTCCCAGGGAGGATCCTACAATGAGCAGTTCTTC
TRBV7-3	NA	TRBJ2-1	NA	CASSLKGSSSYNEQFF	TGTGCCAGCAGCTTAAAAGGGAGTAGCTCCTACAATGAGCAGTTCTTC
TRBV6-6	NA	TRBJ2-1	TRBD2	CASSYIRREGRNEQFF	TGTGCCAGCAGTTACATCAGGAGGGAGGGCCGGAATGAGCAGTTCTTC
TRBV5-1	once	TRBJ1-4	TRBD1	CASSDSGGQEKLFF	TGCGCCAGCAGCGACTCAGGGGGACAGGAGAAACTGTTTTTT
TRBV5-4	NA	TRBJ2-7	TRBD1	CASSLVLTGSTYEQYF	TGTGCCAGCAGCTTAGTATTGACAGGGTCTACCTACGAGCAGTACTTC
TRBV7-2	NA	TRBJ1-1	NA	CASSSYPKVGGTEAFF	TGTGCCAGCAGCTCCTATCCAAAAGTGGGTGGAACTGAAGCTTTCTTT
TRBV5-4	NA	TRBJ1-2	NA	CASSLSGYGYTF	TGTGCCAGCAGCTTGTCCGGCTATGGCTACACCTTC
TRBV28	NA	TRBJ1-1	TRBD1	CASTLSPGQVNTEAFF	TGTGCCAGCACTCTTTCCCCGGGACAGGTGAACACTGAAGCTTTCTTT
TRBV5-1	NA	TRBJ2-7	TRBD2	CASSAGLAVYEQYF	TGCGCCAGCAGCGCGGGACTAGCCGTCTACGAGCAGTACTTC
TRBV4-2	once	TRBJ2-5	NA	CASSQGLGETQYF	TGTGCCAGCAGCCAAGGACTAGGAGAGACCCAGTACTTC
TRBV6-5	NA	TRBJ2-3	NA	CASSLLGQGTGTQYF	TGTGCCAGCAGTCTCTTGGGACAAGGAACCGGTACGCAGTATTTT
TRBV29-1	once	TRBJ2-2	NA	CSARAMGQTGELFF	TGCAGCGCCAGAGCCATGGGGCAGACCGGGGAGCTGTTTTTT
TRBV10-3	NA	TRBJ2-1	TRBD1	CAISESRAGGWNEQFF	TGTGCCATCAGTGAGTCACGGGCAGGGGGCTGGAATGAGCAGTTCTTC
TRBV5-6	NA	TRBJ2-5	NA	CASSLGSQETQYF	TGTGCCAGCAGCTTGGGCAGCCAAGAGACCCAGTACTTC
TRBV5-1	NA	TRBJ2-5	NA	CASSFDRGETQYF	TGCGCCAGCAGCTTCGATCGGGGGGAGACCCAGTACTTC
TRBV28	NA	TRBJ2-3	TRBD2	CASRSGISTDTQYF	TGTGCCAGCAGGAGCGGGATTAGCACAGATACGCAGTATTTT
TRBV7-3	NA	TRBJ2-1	TRBD2	CASSLRGLAGYNEQFF	TGTGCCAGCAGCTTGAGGGGACTAGCGGGTTACAATGAGCAGTTCTTC
TRBV5-1	NA	TRBJ2-1	TRBD2	CASSLSRGLAGGHEQFF	TGCGCCAGCAGCTTGTCTCGTGGACTAGCGGGAGGGCATGAGCAGTTCTTC
TRBV7-3	NA	TRBJ2-3	NA	CASSRTLATATDTQYF	TGTGCCAGCAGCCGCACCCTAGCGACAGCCACAGATACGCAGTATTTT
TRBV5-4	NA	TRBJ1-2	NA	CASSSRTVNHGYTF	TGTGCCAGCAGCTCGAGGACAGTGAACCATGGCTACACCTTC
TRBV6-1	NA	TRBJ1-1	NA	CASIPGGGRNTEAFF	TGTGCCAGCATCCCCGGGGGAGGGCGGAACACTGAAGCTTTCTTT
TRBV5-1	NA	TRBJ2-3	TRBD2	CASSLPRLAGNTDTQYF	TGCGCCAGCAGCTTGCCACGACTAGCGGGAAACACAGATACGCAGTATTTT
TRBV6-5	NA	TRBJ2-1	TRBD2	CASSYTSSGRDQFF	TGTGCCAGCAGTTACACCTCTAGCGGGAGGGATCAGTTCTTC
TRBV9	NA	TRBJ1-4	TRBD1	CASSVRTGTGEKLFF	TGTGCCAGCAGCGTAAGGACAGGAACAGGAGAAAAACTGTTTTTT
TRBV6-1	NA	TRBJ1-1	NA	CASSEAYILVSGKASTEAFF	TGTGCCAGCAGTGAAGCGTATATATTGGTCTCGGGGAAAGCGAGCACTGAAGCTTTCTTT
TRBV4-1	few	TRBJ1-5	TRBD1	CASRQTTSGQGNQPQHF	TGCGCCAGCAGACAGACAACGTCCGGACAGGGGAATCAGCCCCAGCATTTT
TRBV4-3	NA	TRBJ1-3	NA	CASSQFGGGNTIYF	TGCGCCAGCAGCCAATTTGGGGGCGGAAACACCATATATTTT
TRBV5-1	NA	TRBJ1-4	NA	CASRPGWDSNEKLFF	TGCGCCAGCAGACCGGGTTGGGATAGTAATGAAAAACTGTTTTTT
TRBV7-2	NA	TRBJ2-7	NA	CASSLALFSYEQYF	TGTGCCAGCAGCTTAGCGTTGTTCTCCTACGAGCAGTACTTC
TRBV9	NA	TRBJ2-7	TRBD2	CASSVSVAGPRVEQYF	TGTGCCAGCAGCGTTTCTGTAGCGGGCCCTCGGGTCGAGCAGTACTTC
TRBV6-6	NA	TRBJ2-4	TRBD1	CASSDRESKNIQYF	TGTGCCAGCAGTGACAGGGAGAGCAAAAACATTCAGTACTTC
TRBV29-1	NA	TRBJ2-5	TRBD1	CSVRGRGSRQETQYF	TGCAGCGTTAGGGGGCGCGGATCGAGGCAAGAGACCCAGTACTTC
TRBV7-3	NA	TRBJ2-3	NA	CASSLARTSTDTQYF	TGTGCCAGCAGCTTGGCGCGTACTAGCACAGATACGCAGTATTTT
TRBV5-6	NA	TRBJ2-3	NA	CASSLGRRAGTDTQYF	TGTGCCAGCAGCTTGGGTCGGAGGGCCGGCACAGATACGCAGTATTTT
TRBV1	few	TRBJ1-4	NA	CTSSQARRDEKLFF	TGCACCAGCAGCCAAGCCAGGAGAGATGAAAAACTGTTTTTT
TRBV11-3	NA	TRBJ2-1	TRBD2	CASSLSAGALGEQFF	TGTGCCAGCAGCTTGTCAGCGGGGGCGCTAGGGGAGCAGTTCTTC
TRBV18	NA	TRBJ1-1	TRBD1	CASSPGTGATNTEAFF	TGTGCCAGCTCACCAGGGACAGGAGCTACGAACACTGAAGCTTTCTTT
TRBV5-1	NA	TRBJ2-3	TRBD2	CASSPQGLAATDTQYF	TGCGCCAGCAGCCCGCAGGGACTAGCGGCAACAGATACGCAGTATTTT
TRBV10-1	NA	TRBJ2-5	NA	CASLEESRASRETQYF	TGCGCCAGCCTGGAAGAATCCCGGGCTTCGCGGGAGACCCAGTACTTC
TRBV28	NA	TRBJ1-1	NA	CASTQVSEAFF	TGTGCCAGCACCCAGGTCTCTGAAGCTTTCTTT
TRBV6-6	few	TRBJ1-1	NA	CASKENGPEAFF	TGTGCCAGCAAGGAAAACGGGCCCGAAGCTTTCTTT